This T cell receptor beta chain is from a study of shared clonotypes between healthy human individuals. General observations from the study: Four donors held about 5% of naive CD4 clonotypes in common.

About this clone: Its antigen remains unidentified.

Germline values: CDR1 SGHTS, CDR2 YDEGEE. CDR3 length: 15 residues. The junction had 3 bases not matched to a gene; V was cut back by 0 bases and J by 2 bases. The repertoire was sequenced with immunoSEQ multiplex PCR; TCRdb's copy has only in-frame clones and lacks some. This table holds 2,500,000 or so clones, approximately 93% found once. Those who donated were healthy HIV-negative adults, with no recent acute infections or vaccinations reported. The chain employs TRBV5-8 and TRBJ2-7, with 9 bases fitting TRBD1. The TCR originated in a man aged 18 to 30 in good health. Some clones in this sample may be carry-over from other donors' samples. The source material was naive CD4+ T cells from PBMCs. Documented subset: CD45RA+ positively selected. The CDR3, as DNA: TGTGCCAGCAGCTTGGAGGGGACAGGGACCTACGAGCAGTACTTC. As protein: CASSLEGTGTYEQYF.